The rows below give T cell receptor beta chains drawn from one sample of a study of cytomegalovirus exposure and HLA in healthy donors. Assay: immunoSEQ multiplex PCR; the TCRdb copy retains only in-frame clones and omits some. Of about 200,000 clones listed, over 60% are singletons. Source material: PBMCs. Receptors were obtained from a woman between 40 and 55 years old in good health and CMV-seronegative. Both conserved end residues are part of each CDR3. The D gene is left open where the match is weak. Some rows have no size entry. The others give once, few or many, or a class for an expanded clone.

v_gene	j_gene	d_gene	abundance	CDR3nt	CDR3aa
TRBV11-3	TRBJ2-2	TRBD2	few	TGTGCCAGCAGGACCGGACTAGCGGGAGGGGTAAACACCGGGGAGCTGTTTTTT	CASRTGLAGGVNTGELFF
TRBV27	TRBJ1-1	-	-	TGTGCCAGCAGTTTGACAACCCAGAACACTGAAGCTTTCTTT	CASSLTTQNTEAFF
TRBV5-4	TRBJ2-5	-	-	TGTGCCAGCAGCTTACAGGACGGAGAGACCCAGTACTTC	CASSLQDGETQYF
TRBV6-5	TRBJ2-1	TRBD2	few	TGTGCCAGCAGACTAGCGGGAGGGGCTGGGGATGAGCAGTTCTTC	CASRLAGGAGDEQFF
TRBV5-1	TRBJ2-1	-	-	TGCGCCAGCAGCTTAAACAGGGTTCGGGATGAGCAGTTCTTC	CASSLNRVRDEQFF
TRBV7-2	TRBJ2-2	-	once	TGTGCCAGCAGCAGTACAACAGGGACCGGGGAGCTGTTTTTT	CASSSTTGTGELFF
TRBV19	TRBJ1-1	-	-	TGTGCCAGTAGTCTTTCGGCGGGGTGGCAAGCTTTCTTT	CASSLSAGWQAFF
TRBV4-3	TRBJ1-2	-	-	TGCGCCAGCAGCCAAGATCTCTGGAGGGTCAAGGCCTATGGCTACACCTTC	CASSQDLWRVKAYGYTF
TRBV18	TRBJ1-2	TRBD1	-	TGTGCCAGCTCACCAGCGACAGGGCAGTCAAACTATGGCTACACCTTC	CASSPATGQSNYGYTF
TRBV11-3	TRBJ2-3	TRBD2	-	TGTGCCAGCAGCTCCCAACTAGCGGGAACCCTTTCTAGCACAGATACGCAGTATTTT	CASSSQLAGTLSSTDTQYF
TRBV29-1	TRBJ2-1	TRBD2	few	TGCAGCCTCCTTAGGACTAGCGGGATTAATGAGCAGTTCTTC	CSLLRTSGINEQFF
TRBV7-2	TRBJ1-1	-	-	TGTGCCAGCAGCTTTGAGGACAGATCCACTGAAGCTTTCTTT	CASSFEDRSTEAFF
TRBV15	TRBJ2-3	-	-	TGTGCCACCAGCAGAGAGCGTTTCCGACAGGCAGGCGTAGATACGCAGTATTTT	CATSRERFRQAGVDTQYF
TRBV30	TRBJ2-1	TRBD2	-	TGTGCCTGGAGTGTTTCGCGTTACCTCCTCGGGACTAGCGGGACCTACTACAATGAGCAGTTCTTC	CAWSVSRYLLGTSGTYYNEQFF
TRBV6-5	TRBJ2-1	-	-	TGTGCCAGCAGTTACTCAGACGGGATCGCGAATCATGAGCAGTTCTTC	CASSYSDGIANHEQFF
TRBV7-3	TRBJ1-1	TRBD1	-	TGTGCCAGCAGCTCAGGACAGGGGAACACTGAAGCTTTCTTT	CASSSGQGNTEAFF
TRBV7-6	TRBJ2-1	-	once	TGTGCCAGCAGCTTACCGAGCAGGGGCAATGAGCAGTTCTTC	CASSLPSRGNEQFF
TRBV7-3	TRBJ2-3	TRBD2	-	TGTGCCAGTACTAGCGGGAGCAGCTCTAGCACAGATACGCAGTATTTT	CASTSGSSSSTDTQYF
TRBV4-1	TRBJ1-1	TRBD1	-	TGCGCCAGCAGCCCCTACAGGGGAAACACTGAAGCTTTCTTT	CASSPYRGNTEAFF
TRBV4-1	TRBJ2-7	TRBD2	-	TGCGCCAGCAGCCAAGAGGAACTAGCGGGAGGGGACGAGCAGTACTTC	CASSQEELAGGDEQYF
TRBV7-2	TRBJ1-4	-	-	TGTGCCAGCAGCCTCGTAAGTTGGAGCGAAAAACTGTTTTTT	CASSLVSWSEKLFF
TRBV7-3	TRBJ2-2	-	-	TGTGCCAGCAGCTCCGCCGCGCTCTCTGGGGAGCTGTTTTTT	CASSSAALSGELFF
TRBV7-8	TRBJ2-5	TRBD2	-	TGTGCCAGCAGCTTAGGAACTAGCGGGATTCGGGAGACCCAGTACTTC	CASSLGTSGIRETQYF
TRBV7-9	TRBJ2-1	TRBD2	-	TGTGCCAGCAGCAGACAACTAGCGGGTGGGACCTACAATGAGCAGTTCTTC	CASSRQLAGGTYNEQFF
TRBV9	TRBJ2-7	-	-	TGTGCCAGCAGCGTAGCAGAGGGTGAATACTACGAGCAGTACTTC	CASSVAEGEYYEQYF
TRBV5-1	TRBJ2-2	TRBD2	-	TGCGCCAGCAGCCTGAGGGTAGCGGGAGGCACCGGGGAGCTGTTTTTT	CASSLRVAGGTGELFF
TRBV19	TRBJ1-1	TRBD1	once	TGTGCCAGTAGCCCGGGGGACAGGGAGAACACTGAAGCTTTCTTT	CASSPGDRENTEAFF
TRBV5-1	TRBJ2-7	-	-	TGCGCCAGCAGCAGGCAGGGGAACGAGCAGTACTTC	CASSRQGNEQYF
TRBV18	TRBJ1-4	-	-	TGTGCCAGCTCGGAGTTAGTGTATGAAAAACTGTTTTTT	CASSELVYEKLFF
TRBV9	TRBJ2-2	TRBD2	few	TGTGCCAGCAGCATACGGACTAGCGGCACCGGGGAGCTGTTTTTT	CASSIRTSGTGELFF
TRBV4-1	TRBJ2-1	TRBD2	-	TGCGCCAGCAGCCAAGATTCGGATAGCGGGAGTCGCGGTGAGCAGTTCTTC	CASSQDSDSGSRGEQFF
TRBV11-3	TRBJ1-1	-	-	TGTGCCAGCAGCTTAGGGCGGCAGGGTGACACTGAAGCTTTCTTT	CASSLGRQGDTEAFF
TRBV7-8	TRBJ2-1	-	-	TGTGCCAGCAGCCAAACAAACGGGGGAGAGGCCAATGAGCAGTTCTTC	CASSQTNGGEANEQFF